This TCR beta chain stems from a study of Ad26.COV2.S vaccination and SARS-CoV-2 variants. Study-wide context: By the intramuscular route, Ad26.COV2.S was given once, or twice 56 days apart. Study-wide results and limits: Compared with placebo recipients, vaccine recipients had higher spike-specific TCR breadth.

The method was immunoSEQ multiplex PCR; TCRdb's version includes in-frame clones alone and lacks a portion of them. The sample lists roughly 390,000 clones, less than 90% seen once, with 3% to 4.5% in the top ten. The treatment here: roughly 20 received Ad26.COV2.S at low or high dose, single or two shots; about 5 received placebo; per-sample allocation not given. The study sampled participants on day 63 after the first vaccine or placebo injection. The CDR3 is 15 amino acids. Per germline, CDR1 SGHDN and CDR2 FVKESK. Trimming left V 4 bases short and J 1 base short, with 14 bases between. As concerns this clone: Its antigen is undetermined.

The sequence was obtained from a person aged 18-65 years who received the Ad26.COV2.S COVID-19 vaccine or a placebo. The sequencing here drew on peripheral blood, taken in a trial of Ad26.COV2.S vaccine versus placebo. This chain uses TRBV14 with TRBJ2-7; perhaps D is TRBD1 or TRBD2 (5 bases each). CDR3 sequence: CASSLGRLDSYEQYF. CDR3 nucleotides: TGTGCCAGCAGCCTGGGACGGTTAGATTCCTACGAGCAGTACTTC.